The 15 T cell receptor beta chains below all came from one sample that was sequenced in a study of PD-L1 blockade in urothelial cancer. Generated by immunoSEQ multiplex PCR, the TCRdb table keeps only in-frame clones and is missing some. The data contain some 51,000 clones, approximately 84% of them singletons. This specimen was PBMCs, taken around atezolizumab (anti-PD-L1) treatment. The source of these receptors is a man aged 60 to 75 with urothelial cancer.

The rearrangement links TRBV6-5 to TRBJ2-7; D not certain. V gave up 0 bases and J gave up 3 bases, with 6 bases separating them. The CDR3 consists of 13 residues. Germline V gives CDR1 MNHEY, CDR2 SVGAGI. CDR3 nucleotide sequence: TGTGCCAGCAGTTACTCGATGAGCTACGAGCAGTACTTC. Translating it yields CASSYSMSYEQYF.

CDR3 nucleotides: TGCGCCAGCAGCCAAGATCCCTTGAGCGGGATAGGGTCCTACGAGCAGTACTTC. The encoded protein is CASSQDPLSGIGSYEQYF. The V and J genes are TRBV4-3 and TRBJ2-7; 7 bases fit TRBD2. This CDR3 contains 18 residues. The junction had 12 bases not matched to a gene; V was cut back by 0 bases and J by 1 base. The germline V gene has CDR1 LGHNA and CDR2 YSLEER.

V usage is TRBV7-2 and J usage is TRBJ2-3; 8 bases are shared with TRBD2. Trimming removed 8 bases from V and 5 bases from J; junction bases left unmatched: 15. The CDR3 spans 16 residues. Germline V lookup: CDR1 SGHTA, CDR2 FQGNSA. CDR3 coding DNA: TGTGCCAGCCGACGGGTCGGCGGGAGGATGGGAGATACGCAGTATTTT. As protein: CASRRVGGRMGDTQYF.

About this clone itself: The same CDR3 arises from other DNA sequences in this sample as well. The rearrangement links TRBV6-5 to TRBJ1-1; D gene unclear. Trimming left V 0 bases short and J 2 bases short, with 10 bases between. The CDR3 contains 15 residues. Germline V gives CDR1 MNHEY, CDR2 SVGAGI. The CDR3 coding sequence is TGTGCCAGCAGTTACTCGCGTTTATCCAACACTGAAGCTTTCTTT. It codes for CASSYSRLSNTEAFF.

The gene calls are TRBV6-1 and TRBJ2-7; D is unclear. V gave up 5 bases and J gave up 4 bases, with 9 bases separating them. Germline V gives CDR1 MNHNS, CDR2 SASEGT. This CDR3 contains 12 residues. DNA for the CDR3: TGTGCCAGCAGTTGGGTCGGGTACGAGCAGTACTTC. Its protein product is CASSWVGYEQYF.

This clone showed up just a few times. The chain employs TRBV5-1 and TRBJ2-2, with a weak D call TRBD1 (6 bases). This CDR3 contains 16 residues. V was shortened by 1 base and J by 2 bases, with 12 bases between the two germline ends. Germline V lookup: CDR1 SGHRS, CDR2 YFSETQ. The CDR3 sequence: CASSLLGTLNTGELFF. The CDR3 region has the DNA TGCGCCAGCAGCTTGCTTGGGACACTAAACACCGGGGAGCTGTTTTTT.

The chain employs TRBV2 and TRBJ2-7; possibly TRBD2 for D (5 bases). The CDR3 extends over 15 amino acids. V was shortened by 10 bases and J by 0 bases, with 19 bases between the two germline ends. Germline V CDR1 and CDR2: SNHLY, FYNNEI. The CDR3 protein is CATLPSIVLSYEQYF. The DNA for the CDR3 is TGTGCCACACTCCCTAGCATCGTCCTCTCCTACGAGCAGTACTTC.

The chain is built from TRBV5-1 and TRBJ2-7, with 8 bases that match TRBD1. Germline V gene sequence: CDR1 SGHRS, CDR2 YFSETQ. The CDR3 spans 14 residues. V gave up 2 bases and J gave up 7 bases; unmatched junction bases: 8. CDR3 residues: CASSLDRGWREQYF. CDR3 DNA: TGCGCCAGCAGCTTAGACAGGGGATGGAGGGAGCAGTACTTC.

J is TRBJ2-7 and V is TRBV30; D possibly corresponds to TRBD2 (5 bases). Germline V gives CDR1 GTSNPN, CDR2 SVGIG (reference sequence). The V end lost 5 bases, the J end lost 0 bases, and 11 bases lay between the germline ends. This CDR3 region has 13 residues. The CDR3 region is CAWAGEISYEQYF. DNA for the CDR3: TGTGCCTGGGCCGGGGAAATCTCCTACGAGCAGTACTTC.

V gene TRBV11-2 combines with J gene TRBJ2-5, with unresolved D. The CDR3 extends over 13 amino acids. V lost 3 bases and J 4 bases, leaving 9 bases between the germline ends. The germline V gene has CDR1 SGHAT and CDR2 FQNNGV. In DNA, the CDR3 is TGTGCCAGCAGCTTTGCCTACGGAGAGACCCAGTACTTC. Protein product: CASSFAYGETQYF.

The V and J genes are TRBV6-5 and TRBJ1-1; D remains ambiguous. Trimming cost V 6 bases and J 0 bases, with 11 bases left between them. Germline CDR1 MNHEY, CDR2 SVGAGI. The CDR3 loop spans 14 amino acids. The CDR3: CASSNGDLNTEAFF. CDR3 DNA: TGTGCCAGCAGCAACGGAGACCTGAACACTGAAGCTTTCTTT.

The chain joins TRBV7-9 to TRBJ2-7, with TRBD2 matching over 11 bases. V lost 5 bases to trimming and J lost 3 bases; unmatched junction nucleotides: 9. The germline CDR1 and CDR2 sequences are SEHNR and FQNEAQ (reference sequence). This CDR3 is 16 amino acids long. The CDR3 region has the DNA TGTGCCAGCAGCCCGCCCCTAGCGGGAGGTAACTACGAGCAGTACTTC. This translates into CASSPPLAGGNYEQYF.

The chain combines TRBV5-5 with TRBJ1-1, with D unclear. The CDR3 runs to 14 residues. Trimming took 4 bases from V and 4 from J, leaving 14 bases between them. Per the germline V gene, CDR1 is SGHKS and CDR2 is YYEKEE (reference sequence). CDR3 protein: CASSAYSSSTEAFF. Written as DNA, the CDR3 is TGTGCCAGCAGCGCTTACTCTTCGAGCACTGAAGCTTTCTTT.

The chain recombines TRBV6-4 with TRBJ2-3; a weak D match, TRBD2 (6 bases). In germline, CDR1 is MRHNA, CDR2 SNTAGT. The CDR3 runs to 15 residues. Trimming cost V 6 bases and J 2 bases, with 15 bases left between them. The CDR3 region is CASRDHGGNTDTQYF. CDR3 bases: TGTGCCAGCAGAGACCACGGAGGGAACACAGATACGCAGTATTTT.

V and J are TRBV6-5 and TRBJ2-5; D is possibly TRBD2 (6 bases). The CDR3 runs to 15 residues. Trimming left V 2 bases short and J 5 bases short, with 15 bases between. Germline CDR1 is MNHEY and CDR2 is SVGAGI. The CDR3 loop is CASSYQIGGSETQYF. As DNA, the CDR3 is TGTGCCAGCAGTTACCAAATTGGGGGGAGTGAGACCCAGTACTTC.